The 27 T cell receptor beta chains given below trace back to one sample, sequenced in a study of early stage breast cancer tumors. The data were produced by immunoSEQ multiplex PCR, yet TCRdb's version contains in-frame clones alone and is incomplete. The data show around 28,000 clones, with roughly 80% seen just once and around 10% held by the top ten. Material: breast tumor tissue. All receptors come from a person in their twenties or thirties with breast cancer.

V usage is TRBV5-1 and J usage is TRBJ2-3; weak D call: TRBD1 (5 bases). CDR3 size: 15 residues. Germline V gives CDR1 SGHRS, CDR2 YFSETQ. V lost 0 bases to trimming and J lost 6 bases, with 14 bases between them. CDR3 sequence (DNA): TGCGCCAGCAGCTTGGACCCAGGGTCAGAGGATACGCAGTATTTT. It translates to CASSLDPGSEDTQYF.

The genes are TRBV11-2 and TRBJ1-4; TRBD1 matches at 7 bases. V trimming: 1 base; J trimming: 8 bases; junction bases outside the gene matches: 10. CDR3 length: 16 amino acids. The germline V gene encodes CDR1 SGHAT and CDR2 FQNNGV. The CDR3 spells CASSLASQGGREKLFF. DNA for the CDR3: TGTGCCAGCAGCTTAGCTTCTCAGGGGGGTAGGGAAAAACTGTTTTTT.

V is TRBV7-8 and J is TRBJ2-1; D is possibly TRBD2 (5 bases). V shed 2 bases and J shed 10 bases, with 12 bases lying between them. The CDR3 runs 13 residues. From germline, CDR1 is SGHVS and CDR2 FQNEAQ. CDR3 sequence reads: CASSLSRAGEQFF. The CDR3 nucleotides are TGTGCCAGCAGCTTAAGTCGGGCGGGCGAGCAGTTCTTC.

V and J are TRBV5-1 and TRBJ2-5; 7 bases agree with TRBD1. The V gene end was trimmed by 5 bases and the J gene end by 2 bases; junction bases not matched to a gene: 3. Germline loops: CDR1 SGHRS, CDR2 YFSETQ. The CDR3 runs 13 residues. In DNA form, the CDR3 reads TGCGCCAGCAGGACAGGGTTACAAGAGACCCAGTACTTC. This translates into CASRTGLQETQYF.

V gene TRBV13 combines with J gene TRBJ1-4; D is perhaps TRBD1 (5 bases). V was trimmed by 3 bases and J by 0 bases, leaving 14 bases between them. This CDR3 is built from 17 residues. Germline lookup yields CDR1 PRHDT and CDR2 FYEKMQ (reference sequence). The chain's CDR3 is CASSFRDPAATNEKLFF. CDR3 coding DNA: TGTGCCAGCAGCTTTCGGGACCCAGCCGCAACTAATGAAAAACTGTTTTTT.

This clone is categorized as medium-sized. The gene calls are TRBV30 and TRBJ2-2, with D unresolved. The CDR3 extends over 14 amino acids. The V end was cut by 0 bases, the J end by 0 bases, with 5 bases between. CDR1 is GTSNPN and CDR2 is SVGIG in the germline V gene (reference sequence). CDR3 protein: CAWSVWTNTGELFF. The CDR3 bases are TGTGCCTGGAGTGTATGGACGAACACCGGGGAGCTGTTTTTT.

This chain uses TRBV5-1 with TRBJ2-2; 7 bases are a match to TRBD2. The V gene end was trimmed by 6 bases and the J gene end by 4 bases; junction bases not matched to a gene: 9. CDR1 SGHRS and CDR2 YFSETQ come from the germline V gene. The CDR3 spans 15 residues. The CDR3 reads CASTTGTTRTGELFF. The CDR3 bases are TGCGCCAGCACGACCGGGACTACCCGCACCGGGGAGCTGTTTTTT.

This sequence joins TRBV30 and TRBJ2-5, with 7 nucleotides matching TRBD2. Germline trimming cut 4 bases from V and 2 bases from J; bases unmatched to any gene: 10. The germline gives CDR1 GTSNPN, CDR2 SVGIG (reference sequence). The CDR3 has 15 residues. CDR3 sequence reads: CAWKVGVGRQETQYF. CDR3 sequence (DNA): TGTGCCTGGAAAGTGGGCGTCGGGAGGCAAGAGACCCAGTACTTC.

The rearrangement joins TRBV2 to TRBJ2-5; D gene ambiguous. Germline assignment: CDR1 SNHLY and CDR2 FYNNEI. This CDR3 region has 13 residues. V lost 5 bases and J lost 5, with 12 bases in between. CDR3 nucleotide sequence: TGTGCCAGCAGTCGGGCGCTGGAGGAGACCCAGTACTTC. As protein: CASSRALEETQYF.

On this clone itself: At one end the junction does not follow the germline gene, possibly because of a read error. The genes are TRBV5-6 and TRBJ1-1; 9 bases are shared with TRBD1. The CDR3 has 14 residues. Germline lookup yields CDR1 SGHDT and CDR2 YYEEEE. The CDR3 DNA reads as TGTGCCAGCAGTTTGGTTGGGACAGGGACTGAAGCTTTCTTT. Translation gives CASSLVGTGTEAFF.

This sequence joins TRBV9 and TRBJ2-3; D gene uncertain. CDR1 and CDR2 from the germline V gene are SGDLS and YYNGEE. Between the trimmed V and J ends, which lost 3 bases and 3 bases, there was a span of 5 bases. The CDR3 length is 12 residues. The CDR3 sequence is CASSDTTDTQYF. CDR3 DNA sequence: TGTGCCAGCAGCGATACGACAGATACGCAGTATTTT.

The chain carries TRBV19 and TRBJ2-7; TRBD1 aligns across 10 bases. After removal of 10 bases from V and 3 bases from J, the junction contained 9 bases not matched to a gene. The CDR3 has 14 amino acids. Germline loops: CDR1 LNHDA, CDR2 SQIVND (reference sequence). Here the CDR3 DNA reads TGTGCCACCACCTGGACAGGGGGTAGCTACGAGCAGTACTTC. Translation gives CATTWTGGSYEQYF.

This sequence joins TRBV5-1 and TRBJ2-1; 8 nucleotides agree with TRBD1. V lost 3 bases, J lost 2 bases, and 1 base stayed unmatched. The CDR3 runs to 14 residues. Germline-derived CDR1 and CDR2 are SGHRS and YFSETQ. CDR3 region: CASSSGGAYNEQFF. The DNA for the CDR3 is TGCGCCAGCAGCTCAGGGGGCGCCTACAATGAGCAGTTCTTC.

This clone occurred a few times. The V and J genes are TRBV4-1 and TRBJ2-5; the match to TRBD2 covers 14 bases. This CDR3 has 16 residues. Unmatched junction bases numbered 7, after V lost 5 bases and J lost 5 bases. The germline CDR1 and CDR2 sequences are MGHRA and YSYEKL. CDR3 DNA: TGCGCCAGCAGCGGACTAGCGGGAGGATCAGGGGAGACCCAGTACTTC. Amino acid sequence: CASSGLAGGSGETQYF.

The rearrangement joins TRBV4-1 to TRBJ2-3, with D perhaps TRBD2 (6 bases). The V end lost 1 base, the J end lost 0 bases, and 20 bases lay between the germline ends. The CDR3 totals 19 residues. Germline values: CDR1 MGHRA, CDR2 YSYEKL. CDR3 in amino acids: CASSQASAWTIPSTDTQYF. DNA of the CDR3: TGCGCCAGCAGCCAAGCGAGCGCGTGGACTATCCCTAGCACAGATACGCAGTATTTT.

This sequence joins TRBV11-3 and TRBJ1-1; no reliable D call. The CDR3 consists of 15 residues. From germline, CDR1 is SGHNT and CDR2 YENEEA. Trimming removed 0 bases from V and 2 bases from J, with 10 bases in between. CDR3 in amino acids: CASSLDSAANTEAFF. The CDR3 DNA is TGTGCCAGCAGCTTAGATTCTGCGGCAAACACTGAAGCTTTCTTT.

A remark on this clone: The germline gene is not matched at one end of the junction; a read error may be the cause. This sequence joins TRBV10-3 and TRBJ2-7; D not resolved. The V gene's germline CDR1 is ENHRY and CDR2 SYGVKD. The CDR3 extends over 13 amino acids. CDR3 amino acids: CAIGENSVYEQYF. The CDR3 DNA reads TGTGCCATCGGTGAAAACAGCGTCTACGAGCAGTACTTC.

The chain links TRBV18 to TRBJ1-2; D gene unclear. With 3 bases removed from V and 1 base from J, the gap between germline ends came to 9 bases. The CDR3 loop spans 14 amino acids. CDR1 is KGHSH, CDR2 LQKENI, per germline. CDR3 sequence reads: CASSPTSLNYGYTF. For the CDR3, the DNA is TGTGCCAGCTCACCGACAAGCCTTAACTATGGCTACACCTTC.

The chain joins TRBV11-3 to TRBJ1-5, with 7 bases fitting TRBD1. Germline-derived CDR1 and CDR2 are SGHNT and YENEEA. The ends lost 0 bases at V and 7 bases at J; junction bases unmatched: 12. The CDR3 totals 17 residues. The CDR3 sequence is CASSLDPKGQRRQPQHF. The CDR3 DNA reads TGTGCCAGCAGCTTAGACCCCAAGGGACAGAGGAGGCAGCCCCAGCATTTT.

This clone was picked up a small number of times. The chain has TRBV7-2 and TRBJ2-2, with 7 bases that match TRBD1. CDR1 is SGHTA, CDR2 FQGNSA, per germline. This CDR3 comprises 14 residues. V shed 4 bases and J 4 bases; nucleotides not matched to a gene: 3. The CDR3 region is CASSSGQVTGELFF. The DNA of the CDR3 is TGTGCCAGCAGCTCCGGACAGGTCACCGGGGAGCTGTTTTTT.

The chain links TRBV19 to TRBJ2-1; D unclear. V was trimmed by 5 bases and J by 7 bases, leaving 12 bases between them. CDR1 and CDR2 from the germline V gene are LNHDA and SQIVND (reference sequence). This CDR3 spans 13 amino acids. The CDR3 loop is CASSRVPRNEQFF. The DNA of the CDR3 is TGTGCCAGTAGTCGGGTCCCCCGGAATGAGCAGTTCTTC.

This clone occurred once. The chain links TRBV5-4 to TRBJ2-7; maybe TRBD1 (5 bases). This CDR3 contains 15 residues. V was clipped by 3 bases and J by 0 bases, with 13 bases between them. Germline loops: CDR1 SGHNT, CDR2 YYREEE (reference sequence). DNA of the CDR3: TGTGCCAGCAGCTGGGGCCCAGAGAGCTCCTACGAGCAGTACTTC. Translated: CASSWGPESSYEQYF.

CDR3 DNA sequence: TGTGCCAGCAGCCTCGCGGGGGGAGTCTACAATGAGCAGTTCTTC. Translated: CASSLAGGVYNEQFF. The V gene is TRBV7-9, the J gene TRBJ2-1; the match to TRBD2 covers 8 bases. V shed 5 bases and J 3 bases; nucleotides not matched to a gene: 6. The germline CDR1 and CDR2 sequences are SEHNR and FQNEAQ (reference sequence). The CDR3 contains 15 residues.

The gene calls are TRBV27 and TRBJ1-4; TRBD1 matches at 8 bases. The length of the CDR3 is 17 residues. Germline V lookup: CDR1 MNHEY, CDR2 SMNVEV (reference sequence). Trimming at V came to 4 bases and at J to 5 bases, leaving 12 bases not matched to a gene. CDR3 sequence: CASSSFSPGQANEKLFF. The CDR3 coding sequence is TGTGCCAGCAGTTCATTCTCACCGGGACAGGCAAATGAAAAACTGTTTTTT.

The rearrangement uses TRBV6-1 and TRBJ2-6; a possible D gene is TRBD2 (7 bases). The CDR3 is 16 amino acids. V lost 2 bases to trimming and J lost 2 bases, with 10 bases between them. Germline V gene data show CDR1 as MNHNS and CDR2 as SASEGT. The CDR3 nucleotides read TGTGCCAGCAGTGAACGAGGGGGGGCTGGGGCCAACGTCCTGACTTTC. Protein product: CASSERGGAGANVLTF.

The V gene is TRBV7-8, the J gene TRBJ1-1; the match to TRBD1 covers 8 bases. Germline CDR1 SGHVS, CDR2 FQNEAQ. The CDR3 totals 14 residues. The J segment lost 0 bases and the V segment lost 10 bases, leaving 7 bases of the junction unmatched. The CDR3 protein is CATETGAMNTEAFF. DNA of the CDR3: TGTGCCACAGAGACAGGGGCTATGAACACTGAAGCTTTCTTT.

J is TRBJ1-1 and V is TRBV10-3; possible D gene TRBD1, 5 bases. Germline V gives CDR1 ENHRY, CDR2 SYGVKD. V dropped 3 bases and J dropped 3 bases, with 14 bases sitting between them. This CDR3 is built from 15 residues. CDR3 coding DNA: TGTGCCATCAGTGAATCCCAGGGTTTGGACACTGAAGCTTTCTTT. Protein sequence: CAISESQGLDTEAFF.